This T cell receptor beta chain was profiled in a study of T cells in Graves' hyperthyroidism and ophthalmopathy. Researchers took RNA transcripts and amplified the TCR beta CDR3 regions from them. Using the HTBI primer set, a first-round RT-PCR was run on the TCR CDR3. Using its own MiXCR run on the multiplex PCR reads, TCRdb lists one record per CDR3 protein. The repertoire includes 400,000 to 500,000 distinct CDR3 sequences, around 15% of them detected once, and 5.3% sits in the top ten. This CDR3 comprises 19 residues. Germline-derived CDR1 and CDR2 are KGHDR and SFDVKD. Trimming took 3 bases from V and 6 from J; bases not matched to a gene: 19. This clonotype was seen more than once but under ten times.

The specimen was blood. The V gene is TRBV24-1, the J gene TRBJ1-5; 7 bases map to TRBD1. The TCR comes from a woman younger than 35 with Graves' hyperthyroidism. The CDR3 DNA sequence: TGTGCCACCAGTGATCCCCCAGGGAGGGGGCGACTAGGCAGTCAGCCCCAGCATTTT. It encodes CATSDPPGRGRLGSQPQHF.